Reported below is one T cell receptor (beta chain). Its antigen is currently unknown. TCRdb itself ran the 5' RACE reads through MiXCR, one entry per CDR3 protein. This sample has 650,000 to 750,000 distinct CDR3 sequences; 21% occur once, and the top ten carry 4.3%. This specimen comes from a study of identical twins. General study results and limits: Those out-of-frame alpha sequences shared by twins showed an excess of low generation probability.

Trimming removed 2 bases from V and 9 bases from J, with 11 bases in between. The CDR3 totals 12 residues. The germline V gene encodes CDR1 SGHNT and CDR2 YENEEA. The same sample was also studied in work on T cells expressing NK-cell markers. That publication notes: Of eight sequenced donors, seven were HCMV-seropositive and one HCMV-seronegative.

The clonotype was recovered from a woman aged 18-29 years in good health. The material sequenced was PBMCs. The rearrangement uses TRBV11-3 and TRBJ2-7; D is unclear. CDR3 protein: CASSLPSTWQYF. The CDR3 coding sequence is TGTGCCAGCAGCTTACCGTCAACATGGCAGTACTTC.